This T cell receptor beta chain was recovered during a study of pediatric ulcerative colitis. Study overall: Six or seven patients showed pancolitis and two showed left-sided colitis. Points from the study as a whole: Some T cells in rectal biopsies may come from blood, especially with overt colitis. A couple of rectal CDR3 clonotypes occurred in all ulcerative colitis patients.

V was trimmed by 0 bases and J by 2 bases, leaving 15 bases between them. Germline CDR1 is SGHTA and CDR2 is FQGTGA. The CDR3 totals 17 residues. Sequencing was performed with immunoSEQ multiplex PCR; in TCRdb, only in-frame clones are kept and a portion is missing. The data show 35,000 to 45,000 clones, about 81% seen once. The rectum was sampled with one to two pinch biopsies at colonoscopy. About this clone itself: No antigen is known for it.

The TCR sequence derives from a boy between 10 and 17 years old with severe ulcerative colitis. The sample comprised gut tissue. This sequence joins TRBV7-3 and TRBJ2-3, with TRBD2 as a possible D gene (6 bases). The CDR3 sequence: CASSLTFGGTNTDTQYF. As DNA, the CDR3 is TGTGCCAGCAGCTTAACGTTTGGGGGGACCAACACAGATACGCAGTATTTT. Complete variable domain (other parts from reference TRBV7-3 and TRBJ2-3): GAGVSQTPSNKVTEKGKYVELRCDPISGHTALYWYRQSLGQGPEFLIYFQGTGAADDSGLPNDRFFAVRPEGSVSTLKIQRTERGDSAVYLCASSLTFGGTNTDTQYFGPGTRLTVL.